Shown below are 27 T cell receptor beta chains from a single sample sequenced in a study of OX40 agonist ivuxolimab in advanced cancers. Using immunoSEQ multiplex PCR, the repertoire was profiled, and TCRdb retains in-frame clones only, with some absent. The sample has 35,000 to 45,000 clones; 80% to 90% are singletons. The sample in question was CD4+ or CD8+ T cells sorted from blood, obtained in a trial of the OX40 agonist ivuxolimab. The receptor source for this set is an adult with an advanced solid tumor such as melanoma, head and neck, liver or kidney cancer.

The gene calls are TRBV27 and TRBJ1-1; 7 bases agree with TRBD1. Germline CDR1 is MNHEY and CDR2 is SMNVEV (reference sequence). This CDR3 comprises 13 residues. V shed 6 bases and J 3 bases; nucleotides not matched to a gene: 4. In nucleotides, the CDR3 is TGTGCCAGCAGAACCAGGGGGTACACTGAAGCTTTCTTT. Translating it yields CASRTRGYTEAFF.

The chain joins TRBV5-6 to TRBJ2-5; 9 bases align to TRBD1. The trim removed 0 bases at V and 4 bases at J, leaving 4 bases unmatched. The CDR3 covers 15 residues. Germline V gene sequence: CDR1 SGHDT, CDR2 YYEEEE. CDR3 loop: CASSLVATGGETQYF. The CDR3 DNA follows: TGTGCCAGCAGCTTGGTGGCGACAGGGGGAGAGACCCAGTACTTC.

This clone has just a few counts. The J gene is TRBJ2-5, the V gene TRBV6-4, with D tentatively TRBD1 (5 bases). V lost 8 bases and J 2 bases, leaving 15 bases between the germline ends. Germline values: CDR1 MRHNA, CDR2 SNTAGT. This CDR3 is 14 amino acids long. The CDR3 nucleotides read TGTGCCAGCGGCATCCGACAGAGACAAGAGACCCAGTACTTC. This sequence encodes CASGIRQRQETQYF.

The chain has TRBV20-1 and TRBJ2-3; no reliable D call. This CDR3 has 11 amino acids. Trimming stripped 3 bases from V and 4 bases from J, with 5 bases between. Per germline, CDR1 DFQATT and CDR2 SNEGSKA (reference sequence). Written as DNA, the CDR3 is TGCAGTGCTAGCCTCGCAGATACGCAGTATTTT. The encoded protein is CSASLADTQYF.

The chain is built from TRBV30 and TRBJ2-5, with TRBD2 matching over 12 bases. V dropped 1 base and J dropped 2; count of bases not matched to a gene: 2. This CDR3 contains 15 residues. In germline, CDR1 is GTSNPN, CDR2 SVGIG (reference sequence). Here the CDR3 DNA reads TGTGCCTGGAGTGCAGGACTAGCGGGACAAGAGACCCAGTACTTC. Encoded protein: CAWSAGLAGQETQYF.

Of note for this clone: Other nucleotide sequences from this sample produce the same CDR3. The V and J genes are TRBV5-4 and TRBJ2-5; 10 positions agree with TRBD1. This CDR3 has 15 residues. Germline lookup yields CDR1 SGHNT and CDR2 YYREEE (reference sequence). V was clipped by 5 bases and J by 2 bases; unmatched bases: 6. This chain's CDR3 is CASRAGQGGQETQYF. The CDR3 DNA reads TGTGCCAGCAGGGCAGGACAGGGGGGGCAAGAGACCCAGTACTTC.

This clone has more than one count but fewer than ten. The chain combines TRBV6-5 with TRBJ1-2; maybe TRBD1 (6 bases). This CDR3 is built from 13 residues. From germline, CDR1 is MNHEY and CDR2 SVGAGI. Trimming removed 6 bases at V and 3 bases at J, with 11 bases between. CDR3 nucleotides: TGTGCCAGCAGAAACAGGGACGACTATGGCTACACCTTC. Its translation: CASRNRDDYGYTF.

This chain joins TRBV5-1 and TRBJ2-2; D gene unclear. Germline V CDR1 and CDR2: SGHRS, YFSETQ. The CDR3 is 13 residues long. Trimming cost V 0 bases and J 4 bases, with 4 bases left between them. This CDR3 is CASSLGLTGELFF. The CDR3, as DNA: TGCGCCAGCAGCTTGGGACTCACCGGGGAGCTGTTTTTT. The full variable domain, completed using reference TRBV5-1 and TRBJ2-2, is KAGVTQTPRYLIKTRGQQVTLSCSPISGHRSVSWYQQTPGQGLQFLFEYFSETQRNKGNFPGRFSGRQFSNSRSEMNVSTLELGDSALYLCASSLGLTGELFFGEGSRLTVL.

V usage is TRBV5-1 and J usage is TRBJ1-1; perhaps TRBD1 as D (6 bases). V was clipped by 0 bases and J by 5 bases, with 17 bases between them. This CDR3 is built from 16 residues. Germline CDR1 is SGHRS and CDR2 is YFSETQ. CDR3 amino acids: CASSLVQMGGLTEAFF. CDR3 in DNA: TGCGCCAGCAGCTTGGTCCAGATGGGGGGCCTGACTGAAGCTTTCTTT.

The chain recombines TRBV27 with TRBJ2-1; TRBD2 matches at 14 bases. Germline values: CDR1 MNHEY, CDR2 SMNVEV (reference sequence). The trim removed 2 bases at V and 0 bases at J, leaving 6 bases unmatched. The CDR3 length is 19 residues. CDR3 region: CASSLVGLAGESSYNEQFF. The CDR3 DNA reads TGTGCCAGCAGTTTAGTGGGACTAGCGGGAGAAAGCTCCTACAATGAGCAGTTCTTC.

This sequence joins TRBV5-8 and TRBJ1-6, with 11 nucleotides matching TRBD1. This CDR3 spans 15 amino acids. The V gene's germline CDR1 is SGHTS and CDR2 YDEGEE. V trimming: 4 bases; J trimming: 10 bases; junction bases outside the gene matches: 7. The CDR3 is CASSHSDRGPSPLHF. The CDR3 DNA is TGTGCCAGCAGCCATTCGGACAGGGGGCCCTCACCCCTCCACTTT.

The chain combines TRBV7-9 with TRBJ2-5, with TRBD2 matching over 14 bases. The junction had 6 bases not matched to a gene; V was cut back by 5 bases and J by 4 bases. Germline V CDR1 and CDR2: SEHNR, FQNEAQ (reference sequence). This CDR3 is built from 16 residues. The CDR3 is CASSPRGLAGVETQYF. The CDR3 bases are TGTGCCAGCAGCCCCAGGGGACTAGCGGGGGTAGAGACCCAGTACTTC.

The chain combines TRBV5-6 with TRBJ2-4; D is perhaps TRBD2 (6 bases). V was clipped by 0 bases and J by 8 bases, with 21 bases between them. This CDR3 has 17 residues. CDR1 SGHDT and CDR2 YYEEEE come from the germline V gene. The CDR3 reads CASSLAEAGSARDIQYF. In DNA, the CDR3 is TGTGCCAGCAGCTTGGCCGAAGCGGGCTCCGCGAGGGACATTCAGTACTTC. The whole variable domain, filled in from reference TRBV5-6 and TRBJ2-4, reads DAGVTQSPTHLIKTRGQQVTLRCSPKSGHDTVSWYQQALGQGPQFIFQYYEEEERQRGNFPDRFSGHQFPNYSSELNVNALLLGDSALYLCASSLAEAGSARDIQYFGAGTRLSVL.

The V and J genes are TRBV6-1 and TRBJ1-4; 10 nucleotides align to TRBD1. The CDR3 loop spans 15 amino acids. V shed 3 bases and J 8 bases; nucleotides not matched to a gene: 6. Germline values: CDR1 MNHNS, CDR2 SASEGT. CDR3 nucleotides: TGTGCCAGCAGTGACCGACAGGGGGCTTGGGAAAAACTGTTTTTT. This translates into CASSDRQGAWEKLFF.

This clone was detected only once. This sequence joins TRBV28 and TRBJ2-2; 9 bases line up with TRBD1. The germline gives CDR1 MDHEN, CDR2 SYDVKM. V shed 4 bases and J 7 bases; nucleotides not matched to a gene: 10. CDR3 length equals 16 residues. The CDR3 bases are TGTGCCAGCAGTTCCCCGGGACAGGGCGGTGTCGGGGAGCTGTTTTTT. Translated: CASSSPGQGGVGELFF.

V gene TRBV28 combines with J gene TRBJ2-7; tentatively, D is TRBD1 or TRBD2 (6 bases each). CDR1 is MDHEN and CDR2 is SYDVKM in the germline V gene. This CDR3 region has 15 residues. The V end was cut by 2 bases, the J end by 3 bases, with 14 bases between. For the CDR3, the DNA is TGTGCCAGCAGTTTACCCGGGGGCCAAGTCTACGAGCAGTACTTC. Translated: CASSLPGGQVYEQYF.

The genes are TRBV29-1 and TRBJ1-6, with D perhaps matching TRBD1 (6 bases). Deletions cut 6 bases from V and 4 bases from J, with 10 bases between. Looked up from germline, CDR1 is SQVTM and CDR2 is ANQGSEA. The CDR3 contains 13 residues. CDR3 in DNA: TGCAGCGTACAACAGGGATATAATTCACCCCTCCACTTT. This codes for CSVQQGYNSPLHF.

V gene TRBV28 combines with J gene TRBJ2-2; maybe TRBD2 (6 bases). V dropped 2 bases and J dropped 1 base, with 11 bases sitting between them. The CDR3 loop spans 16 amino acids. In germline, CDR1 is MDHEN, CDR2 SYDVKM. Here the CDR3 DNA reads TGTGCCAGCAGTTTAGGAGGGACGGGGAACACCGGGGAGCTGTTTTTT. Its protein is CASSLGGTGNTGELFF.

The chain has TRBV6-5 and TRBJ2-3; D tentatively fits TRBD1 or TRBD2 (6 bases each). Germline V gene sequence: CDR1 MNHEY, CDR2 SVGAGI. Between the trimmed V and J ends, which lost 2 bases and 1 base, there was a span of 10 bases. The CDR3 is 15 residues long. The CDR3 DNA reads TGTGCCAGCAGTTACCAAGGGGGGCGCACAGATACGCAGTATTTT. Translating gives CASSYQGGRTDTQYF.

This chain connects TRBV4-3 to TRBJ1-2; 8 bases align to TRBD1. CDR1 LGHNA and CDR2 YSLEER come from the germline V gene. V lost 0 bases and J lost 2; bases outside the gene matches: 5. The CDR3 runs to 16 residues. CDR3: CASSQDPGQGNYGYTF. The CDR3 coding sequence is TGCGCCAGCAGCCAAGATCCCGGACAGGGCAACTATGGCTACACCTTC.

The chain combines TRBV28 with TRBJ2-1; a possible D gene is TRBD2 (7 bases). Germline CDR1 reads MDHEN; CDR2 reads SYDVKM. CDR3 length equals 15 residues. Deletions cut 5 bases from V and 3 bases from J, with 14 bases between. The CDR3 here is CASSPGDYYYNEQFF. The CDR3, as DNA: TGTGCCAGCAGTCCAGGGGACTACTACTACAATGAGCAGTTCTTC.

This sequence joins TRBV7-3 and TRBJ2-3, with TRBD2 matching 8 bases. The CDR3 runs 16 residues. The germline CDR1 and CDR2 sequences are SGHTA and FQGTGA. Trimming cost V 2 bases and J 0 bases; bases outside gene matches: 4. CDR3 loop: CASSLVSGGSTDTQYF. The CDR3 DNA follows: TGTGCCAGCAGCTTAGTAAGCGGGGGTAGCACAGATACGCAGTATTTT.

Only one count was recorded for this clone. The J gene is TRBJ2-3, the V gene TRBV7-3; the match to TRBD1 covers 7 bases. Germline loops: CDR1 SGHTA, CDR2 FQGTGA. The CDR3 contains 14 residues. After removal of 5 bases from V and 0 bases from J, the junction contained 2 bases not matched to a gene. This CDR3 reads CASSPGGSTDTQYF. CDR3 coding DNA: TGTGCCAGCAGCCCAGGGGGTAGCACAGATACGCAGTATTTT.

The rearrangement joins TRBV29-1 to TRBJ1-2; D gene unclear. CDR1 and CDR2 (germline): SQVTM, ANQGSEA. V was shortened by 1 base and J by 3 bases, with 12 bases between the two germline ends. This CDR3 has 14 amino acids. In nucleotides, the CDR3 is TGCAGCGTTGAAGGATTGGGGAACGACTATGGCTACACCTTC. Protein sequence: CSVEGLGNDYGYTF.

V gene TRBV19 combines with J gene TRBJ2-7, with a tentative D call TRBD1 (6 bases). This CDR3 comprises 13 residues. Looked up from germline, CDR1 is LNHDA and CDR2 is SQIVND (reference sequence). V was pared by 5 bases and J by 6 bases, with 14 bases between. CDR3 bases: TGTGCCAGTAGTTCCCGGGACACGAGCGAGCAGTACTTC. It encodes CASSSRDTSEQYF.

This clone has more than one count but fewer than ten. The J gene is TRBJ1-2, the V gene TRBV30, with 9 nucleotides matching TRBD1. This CDR3 is 12 amino acids long. CDR1 GTSNPN and CDR2 SVGIG come from the germline V gene (reference sequence). Trimming at V came to 4 bases and at J to 6 bases, leaving 3 bases not matched to a gene. The CDR3, as DNA: TGTGCCTGGATGGGACAGGGAGATGGCTACACCTTC. Translated, it gives CAWMGQGDGYTF. The entire variable domain, with the rest obtained from reference TRBV30 and TRBJ1-2, is as follows: SQTIHQWPATLVQPVGSPLSLECTVEGTSNPNLYWYRQAAGRGLQLLFYSVGIGQISSEVPQNLSASRPQDRQFILSSKKLLLSDSGFYLCAWMGQGDGYTFGSGTRLTVV.

V usage is TRBV5-4 and J usage is TRBJ2-2; 8 positions agree with TRBD2. This CDR3 has 15 residues. Germline V gene lookup returns CDR1 SGHNT and CDR2 YYREEE (reference sequence). Trimming removed 4 bases from V and 4 bases from J; junction bases left unmatched: 6. CDR3 sequence: CASSQGLVGTGELFF. Here the CDR3 DNA reads TGTGCCAGCAGCCAGGGACTAGTGGGCACCGGGGAGCTGTTTTTT.